The next 20 T cell receptor beta chains were all read from a single sample in a study of T cell responses to AZD1222 COVID-19 vaccine (dated by TCRdb to 2020 to 2023). Libraries were constructed by the immunoSEQ multiplex PCR assay. The table comes from immuneACCESS by way of TCRdb, which keeps in-frame sequences with V and J called. Part of the clones is missing from these tables; in studies checked, under half for an unresolved V gene and the rest for unknown reasons. Here the sample has 80,000 to 90,000 clones; roughly nine tenths occur a single time. Of the sample, around 5% is held by the ten largest clones. This sample's time point label indicates: baseline before first vaccination. The input for sequencing was peripheral blood, taken on day 0 of AZD1222 vaccination. These TCRs come from an adult in good health.

The chain links TRBV5-5 to TRBJ2-5; weak D call: TRBD2 (6 bases). Deletions cut 3 bases from V and 0 bases from J, with 12 bases between. Germline V CDR1 and CDR2: SGHKS, YYEKEE (reference sequence). The CDR3 is made up of 15 amino acids. CDR3 in amino acids: CASSWRGPYQETQYF. As DNA, the CDR3 is TGTGCCAGCAGCTGGCGGGGTCCGTACCAAGAGACCCAGTACTTC.

CDR3 DNA sequence: TGTGCCAGCAGTCAAAGCGGGATCGGCACAGATACGCAGTATTTT. This encodes CASSQSGIGTDTQYF. This chain connects TRBV7-8 to TRBJ2-3; 7 bases are a match to TRBD2. The ends lost 6 bases at V and 1 base at J; junction bases unmatched: 7. The CDR3 runs to 15 residues. Germline-derived CDR1 and CDR2 are SGHVS and FQNEAQ. Drawing the rest from reference TRBV7-8 and TRBJ2-3, the complete variable domain is GAGVSQSPRYKVAKRGQDVALRCDPISGHVSLFWYQQALGQGPEFLTYFQNEAQLDKSGLPSDRFFAERPEGSVSTLKIQRTQQEDSAVYLCASSQSGIGTDTQYFGPGTRLTVL.

The chain employs TRBV5-1 and TRBJ2-7, with TRBD1 identical over 8 bases. Looked up from germline, CDR1 is SGHRS and CDR2 is YFSETQ. Losses at the gene ends were 3 bases for V and 2 bases for J; bases not matched to a gene: 7. CDR3 length equals 15 residues. This chain's CDR3 is CASSWGTGYTYEQYF. DNA for the CDR3: TGCGCCAGCAGCTGGGGGACAGGCTACACCTACGAGCAGTACTTC.

The CDR3 is CASRRGSGAFF. The CDR3 DNA follows: TGTGCCAGCAGGCGGGGTTCGGGAGCTTTCTTT. The chain recombines TRBV25-1 with TRBJ1-1; the D is unclear. The germline gives CDR1 MGHDK, CDR2 SYGVNS. V was pared by 6 bases and J by 10 bases, with 12 bases between. The CDR3 spans 11 residues.

V gene TRBV5-1 combines with J gene TRBJ2-5, with D tentatively TRBD1 or TRBD2 (5 bases each). Trimming cost V 3 bases and J 5 bases, with 20 bases left between them. The CDR3 has 16 residues. The germline V gene has CDR1 SGHRS and CDR2 YFSETQ. CDR3 region: CASSSVAQGAGETQYF. CDR3 DNA: TGCGCCAGCAGCTCTGTAGCGCAGGGCGCCGGTGAGACCCAGTACTTC.

The chain uses TRBV2 and TRBJ1-4; TRBD1 aligns across 9 bases. This CDR3 spans 14 amino acids. CDR1 SNHLY and CDR2 FYNNEI come from the germline V gene. The V segment lost 7 bases and the J segment 8 bases; nucleotides outside the gene matches: 8. The CDR3 coding sequence is TGTGCCAGCAACCGACAGGGGGGGAGGGAAAAACTGTTTTTT. Encoded protein: CASNRQGGREKLFF.

This chain joins TRBV5-1 and TRBJ1-5; 9 bases match TRBD1. This CDR3 has 19 amino acids. V lost 4 bases, J lost 1 base, and 15 bases stayed unmatched. In germline, CDR1 is SGHRS, CDR2 YFSETQ. CDR3 in DNA: TGCGCCAGCAGCCAACGTCCCCCGGGACAGGGACAGAGCAATCAGCCCCAGCATTTT. Amino acid sequence: CASSQRPPGQGQSNQPQHF. The complete variable domain, with remaining parts taken from reference TRBV5-1 and TRBJ1-5, reads KAGVTQTPRYLIKTRGQQVTLSCSPISGHRSVSWYQQTPGQGLQFLFEYFSETQRNKGNFPGRFSGRQFSNSRSEMNVSTLELGDSALYLCASSQRPPGQGQSNQPQHFGDGTRLSIL.

The rearrangement links TRBV30 to TRBJ1-1, with unresolved D. V was trimmed by 5 bases and J by 0 bases, leaving 10 bases between them. CDR1 and CDR2 from the germline V gene are GTSNPN and SVGIG (reference sequence). This CDR3 is 13 amino acids long. The DNA for the CDR3 is TGTGCCTGGCAGACACCAATGAACACTGAAGCTTTCTTT. This encodes CAWQTPMNTEAFF.

The rearrangement links TRBV19 to TRBJ1-3; D ambiguous. Germline V gene lookup returns CDR1 LNHDA and CDR2 SQIVND (reference sequence). The CDR3 covers 17 residues. V lost 3 bases and J 0 bases, leaving 15 bases between the germline ends. CDR3 DNA: TGTGCCAGTAGTATGCGGTTTCAGGTTGTCTCTGGAAACACCATATATTTT. Translating gives CASSMRFQVVSGNTIYF.

Concerning this clone: The junction and the germline gene differ at one end; a read error may be behind it. V and J are TRBV11-3 and TRBJ1-1; D call uncertain. Germline V CDR1 and CDR2: SGHNT, YENEEA. The CDR3 totals 13 residues. The CDR3 nucleotides read TGTGCCAGCAGCTTAGGTCCGAACGCTGAAGCTTTCTTT. It translates to CASSLGPNAEAFF.

This rearrangement joins TRBV7-6 to TRBJ2-3; TRBD1 agrees at 7 bases. The V and J ends lost 1 base and 2 bases, in that order; junction bases with no gene match: 3. CDR3 length: 15 amino acids. The V gene's germline CDR1 is SGHVS and CDR2 FNYEAQ. The CDR3 DNA reads as TGTGCCAGCAGCTTAGTGGGACAGACCACAGATACGCAGTATTTT. Its translation is CASSLVGQTTDTQYF.

The chain combines TRBV5-4 with TRBJ2-1, with 13 bases identical to TRBD2. The CDR3 runs 16 residues. Unmatched junction bases numbered 7, after V lost 4 bases and J lost 6 bases. The germline CDR1 and CDR2 sequences are SGHNT and YYREEE (reference sequence). CDR3 in DNA: TGTGCCAGCAGCCACGGGGGGACTAGCGGGATCAATGAGCAGTTCTTC. It codes for CASSHGGTSGINEQFF.

The chain carries TRBV19 and TRBJ2-7; 9 nucleotides align to TRBD1. Germline V gene sequence: CDR1 LNHDA, CDR2 SQIVND (reference sequence). V shed 4 bases and J 10 bases; nucleotides not matched to a gene: 11. The CDR3 spans 14 residues. The CDR3 is CASSTQPGQGRQYF. The CDR3 region has the DNA TGTGCCAGTAGTACCCAACCGGGACAGGGCAGACAGTACTTC.

The V call is TRBV3-1 (or the pseudogene TRBV3-2), the J call TRBJ1-5; D not resolved. The V end lost 0 bases, the J end lost 9 bases, and 12 bases lay between the germline ends. The length of the CDR3 is 14 residues. In germline, CDR1 is LGHDT, CDR2 YNNKEL (reference sequence). CDR3 protein: CASSQDSGFGPQHF. As DNA, the CDR3 is TGTGCCAGCAGCCAAGACAGTGGTTTTGGGCCCCAGCATTTT.

The rearrangement links TRBV7-8 to TRBJ1-2, with a possible D match to TRBD1 (6 bases). CDR1 is SGHVS, CDR2 FQNEAQ, per germline. Trimming stripped 5 bases from V and 0 bases from J, with 16 bases between. The CDR3 is made up of 16 amino acids. In DNA, the CDR3 is TGTGCCAGCAGCCCACCCACCAGGGACACTAACTATGGCTACACCTTC. Translating gives CASSPPTRDTNYGYTF.

V is TRBV19 and J is TRBJ1-2; perhaps TRBD1 as D (5 bases). Trimming left V 5 bases short and J 6 bases short, with 19 bases between. Per the germline V gene, CDR1 is LNHDA and CDR2 is SQIVND (reference sequence). This CDR3 region has 15 residues. DNA of the CDR3: TGTGCCAGTAGTCCCCGGGGGGGAGAGTTGGATGGCTACACCTTC. As protein: CASSPRGGELDGYTF.

The rearrangement uses TRBV7-9 and TRBJ2-1, with 7 bases that match TRBD2. The CDR3 consists of 17 residues. Germline values: CDR1 SEHNR, CDR2 FQNEAQ (reference sequence). The J segment lost 15 bases and the V segment lost 0 bases, leaving 20 bases of the junction unmatched. Here the CDR3 reads CASSLAESASGHPRLFF. The CDR3 region has the DNA TGTGCCAGCAGCTTAGCCGAGTCGGCTAGCGGACACCCAAGGCTGTTCTTC.

This clone has more than one count but fewer than ten. The chain combines TRBV7-2 with TRBJ2-1; unclear D gene. The ends were cut back, 3 bases at V and 0 bases at J, with 9 bases in the middle. The CDR3 spans 15 residues. Germline lookup yields CDR1 SGHTA and CDR2 FQGNSA. The CDR3 coding sequence is TGTGCCAGCAGCTTGGAGAGGACCTCCTACAATGAGCAGTTCTTC. Translation gives CASSLERTSYNEQFF.

V gene TRBV25-1 combines with J gene TRBJ2-4; no definite D call. The germline CDR1 and CDR2 sequences are MGHDK and SYGVNS. This CDR3 has 14 amino acids. V lost 11 bases, J lost 1 base, and 15 bases lay in between. CDR3 sequence reads: CAPGKLLAKNIQYF. The CDR3, as DNA: TGTGCCCCTGGAAAACTTCTGGCCAAAAACATTCAGTACTTC.

CDR3 in DNA: TGTGCCAGCAGTCCTCAGCCGGGACAGGGACCGTATGGCTACACCTTC. The encoded protein is CASSPQPGQGPYGYTF. The chain couples TRBV27 to TRBJ1-2; 9 bases agree with TRBD1. This CDR3 contains 16 residues. After removal of 5 bases from V and 5 bases from J, the junction contained 12 bases not matched to a gene. Germline CDR1 MNHEY, CDR2 SMNVEV (reference sequence).